This record concerns one TCR beta chain sequence. Antigen: not known. The data derive from a study of T cells in localized non-small cell lung cancer. General study results and limits: Higher blood T cell density tracked longer overall survival. There was higher T cell clonality in uninvolved adjacent lung than in tumor, and it was highest there.

Libraries were prepared by immunoSEQ multiplex PCR; TCRdb keeps only in-frame clonotypes and omits some of them. Counted here are roughly 50,000 clones, about nine tenths occurring once; the ten biggest clones make up just under 20%. The germline gives CDR1 SGHNT, CDR2 YENEEA. V was cut by 5 bases and J by 4 bases, with 9 bases left in between. CDR3 size: 12 residues. The chain joins TRBV11-3 to TRBJ2-7, with unresolved D. Material: peripheral blood, obtained before any cancer treatment. The sequence was obtained from a man between 40 and 75 years old with stage I lung adenocarcinoma. The CDR3 region is CASSLRLYEQYF. CDR3 in DNA: TGTGCCAGCAGCCTACGTTTGTACGAGCAGTACTTC.